This T cell receptor beta chain was observed in a study of blood T cell repertoires in COVID-19. Overall study context: Italy, Spain and the United States were the sources of the convalescent and acute COVID-19 samples. Nucleic acid was either cDNA or gDNA, and it came from T cells, B-cell-depleted T cells, or PBMCs.

This clone appeared a few times. The V gene lost 3 bases and the J gene lost 1 base, with 6 bases spanning the gap. The CDR3 is 13 residues long. CDR1 SEHNR and CDR2 FQNEAQ come from the germline V gene (reference sequence). Methods used by the authors: Estimation of nucleated cell counts was performed using reference gene primer amplification. Libraries were prepared by immunoSEQ multiplex PCR; TCRdb keeps only in-frame clonotypes and omits some of them. V and J calls and clone size are as listed in that table; D and trimming were resolved from the DNA. Among more than 200,000 clones listed, roughly four fifths were seen once.

What was sequenced was peripheral blood. The receptor was isolated from a man between 50 and 59 years old with active or convalescent COVID-19. J is TRBJ1-1 and V is TRBV7-9; D unresolved. CDR3 loop: CASSFYGNTEAFF. The CDR3 bases are TGTGCCAGCAGCTTTTACGGGAACACTGAAGCTTTCTTT.